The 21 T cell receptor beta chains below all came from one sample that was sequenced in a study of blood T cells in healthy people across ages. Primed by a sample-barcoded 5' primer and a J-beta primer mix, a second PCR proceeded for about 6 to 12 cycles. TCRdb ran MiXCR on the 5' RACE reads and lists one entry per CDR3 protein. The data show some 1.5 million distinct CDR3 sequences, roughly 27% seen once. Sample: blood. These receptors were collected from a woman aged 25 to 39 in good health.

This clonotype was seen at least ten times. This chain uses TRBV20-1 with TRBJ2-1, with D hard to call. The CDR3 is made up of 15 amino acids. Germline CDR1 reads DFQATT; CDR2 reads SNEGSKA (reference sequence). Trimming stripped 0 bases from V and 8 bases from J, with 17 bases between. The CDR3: CSARDQREVGHEQFF. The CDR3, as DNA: TGCAGTGCTAGAGATCAGAGAGAGGTGGGCCATGAGCAGTTCTTC.

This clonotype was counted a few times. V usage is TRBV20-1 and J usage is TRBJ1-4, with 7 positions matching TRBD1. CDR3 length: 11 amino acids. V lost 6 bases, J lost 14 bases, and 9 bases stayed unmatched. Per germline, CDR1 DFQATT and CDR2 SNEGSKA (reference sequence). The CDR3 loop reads CSARDRKGLFF. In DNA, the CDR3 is TGCAGTGCCAGGGACAGAAAAGGGCTGTTTTTT.

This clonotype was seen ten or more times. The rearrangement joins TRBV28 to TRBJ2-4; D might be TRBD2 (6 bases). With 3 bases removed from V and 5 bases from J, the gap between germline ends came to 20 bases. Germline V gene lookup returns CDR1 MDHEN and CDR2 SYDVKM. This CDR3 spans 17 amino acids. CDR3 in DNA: TGTGCCAGCAGTTTTGGTTCGGACTTAGCGGCCCAAAACATTCAGTACTTC. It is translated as CASSFGSDLAAQNIQYF.

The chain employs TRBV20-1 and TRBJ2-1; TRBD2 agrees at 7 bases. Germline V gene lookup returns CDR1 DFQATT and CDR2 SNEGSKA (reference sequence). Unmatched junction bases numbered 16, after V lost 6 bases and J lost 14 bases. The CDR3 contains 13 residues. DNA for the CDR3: TGCAGTGCCCCTTCTACGGCGGGGGAGGAAAAGTTCTTC. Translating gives CSAPSTAGEEKFF.

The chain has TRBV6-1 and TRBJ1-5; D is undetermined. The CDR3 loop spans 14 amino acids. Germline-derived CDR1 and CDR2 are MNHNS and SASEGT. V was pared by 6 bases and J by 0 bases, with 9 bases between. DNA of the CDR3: TGTGCCAGCAGGGAAATCAGTAGCAATCAGCCCCAGCATTTT. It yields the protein CASREISSNQPQHF.

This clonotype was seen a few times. CDR3 loop: CASSSLTGTGFSDTQYF. For the CDR3, the DNA is TGCGCCAGCAGCTCACTCACCGGGACAGGGTTCTCCGATACGCAGTATTTT. The chain employs TRBV5-1 and TRBJ2-3; 9 bases line up with TRBD1. The V gene's germline CDR1 is SGHRS and CDR2 YFSETQ. Trimming cost V 3 bases and J 6 bases; bases outside gene matches: 14. The CDR3 covers 17 residues.

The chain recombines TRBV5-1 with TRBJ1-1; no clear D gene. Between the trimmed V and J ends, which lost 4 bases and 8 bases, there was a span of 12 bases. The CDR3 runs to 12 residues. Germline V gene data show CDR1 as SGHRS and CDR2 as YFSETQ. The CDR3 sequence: CASSKPSREAFF. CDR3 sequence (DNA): TGCGCCAGCAGCAAACCCTCCAGGGAAGCTTTCTTT.

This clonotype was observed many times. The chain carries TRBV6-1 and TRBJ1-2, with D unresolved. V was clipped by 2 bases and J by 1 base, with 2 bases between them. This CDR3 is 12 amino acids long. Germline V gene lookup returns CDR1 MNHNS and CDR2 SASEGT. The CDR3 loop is CASSENNYGYTF. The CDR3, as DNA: TGTGCCAGCAGTGAAAATAACTATGGCTACACCTTC.

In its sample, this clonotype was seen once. DNA for the CDR3: TGTGCCAGCAGACCCGGGACAGGGGTAGAGACCCAGTACTTC. Residues: CASRPGTGVETQYF. The rearrangement links TRBV12-3 or TRBV12-4 to TRBJ2-5; TRBD1 matches at 10 bases. This CDR3 contains 14 residues. Trimming at V came to 6 bases and at J to 4 bases, leaving 5 bases not matched to a gene.

The chain's CDR3 is CASSERLGKAYEQYF. For the CDR3, the DNA is TGTGCCAGCAGTGAAAGGTTGGGCAAGGCATACGAGCAGTACTTC. The chain is built from TRBV2 and TRBJ2-7; D call uncertain. Germline CDR1 SNHLY, CDR2 FYNNEI. Trimming pared 2 bases from V and 4 bases from J, leaving 15 bases between. CDR3 length equals 15 residues.

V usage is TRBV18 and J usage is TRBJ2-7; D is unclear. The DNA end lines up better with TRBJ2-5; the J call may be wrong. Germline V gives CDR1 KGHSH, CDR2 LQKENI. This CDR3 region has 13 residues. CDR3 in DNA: TGTGCCAGCTCATACGACAACGGAGAGACCCAGTACTTC. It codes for CASSYDNGETQYF.

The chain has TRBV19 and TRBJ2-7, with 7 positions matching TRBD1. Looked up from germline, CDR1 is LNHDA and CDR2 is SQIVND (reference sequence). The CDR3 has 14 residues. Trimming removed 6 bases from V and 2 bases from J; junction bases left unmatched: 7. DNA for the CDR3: TGTGCCAGTAGAAAGGACAGGCAGACCTACGAGCAGTACTTC. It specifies CASRKDRQTYEQYF.

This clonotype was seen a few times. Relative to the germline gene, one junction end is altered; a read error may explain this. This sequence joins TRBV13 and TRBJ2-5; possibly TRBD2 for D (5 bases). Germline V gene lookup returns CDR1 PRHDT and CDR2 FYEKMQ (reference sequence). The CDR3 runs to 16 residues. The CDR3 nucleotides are TGTACCAGCAGCCCCCTGGACGGGATATTCCAAGAGACCCAGTACTTC. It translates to CTSSPLDGIFQETQYF.

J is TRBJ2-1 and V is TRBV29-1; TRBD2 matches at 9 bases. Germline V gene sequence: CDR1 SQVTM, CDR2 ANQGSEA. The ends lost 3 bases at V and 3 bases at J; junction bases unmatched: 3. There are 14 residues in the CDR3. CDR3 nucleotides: TGCAGCGTTGACGCGGGAGGGGGCTACAATGAGCAGTTCTTC. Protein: CSVDAGGGYNEQFF.

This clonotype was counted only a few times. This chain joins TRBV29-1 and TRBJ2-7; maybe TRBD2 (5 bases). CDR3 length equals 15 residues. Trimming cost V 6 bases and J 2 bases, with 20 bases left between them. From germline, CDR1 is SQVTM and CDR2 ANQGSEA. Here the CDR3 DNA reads TGCAGCGTCCGCACCCGGGGATCCCTGACCTACGAGCAGTACTTC. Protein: CSVRTRGSLTYEQYF.

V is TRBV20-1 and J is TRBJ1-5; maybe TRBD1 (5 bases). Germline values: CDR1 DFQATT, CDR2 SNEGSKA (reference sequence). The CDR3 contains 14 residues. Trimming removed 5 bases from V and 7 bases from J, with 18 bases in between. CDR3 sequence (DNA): TGCAGTGCTCGCCCGGGAGGGGCCGGGCAGCCCCAGCATTTT. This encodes CSARPGGAGQPQHF.

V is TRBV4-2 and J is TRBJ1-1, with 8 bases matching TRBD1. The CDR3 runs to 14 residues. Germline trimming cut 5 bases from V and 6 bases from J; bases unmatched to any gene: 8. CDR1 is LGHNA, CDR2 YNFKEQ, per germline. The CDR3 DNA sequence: TGTGCCAGCAGCGGGGGACAGGACAGCCCTGAAGCTTTCTTT. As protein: CASSGGQDSPEAFF.

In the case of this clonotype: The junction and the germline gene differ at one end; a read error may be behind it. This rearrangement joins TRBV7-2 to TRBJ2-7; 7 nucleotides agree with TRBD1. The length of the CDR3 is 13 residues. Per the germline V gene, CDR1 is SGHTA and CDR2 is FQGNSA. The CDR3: CASSLGTAYGQYF. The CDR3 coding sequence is TGTGCCAGCAGCTTGGGGACAGCCTACGGGCAGTACTTC.

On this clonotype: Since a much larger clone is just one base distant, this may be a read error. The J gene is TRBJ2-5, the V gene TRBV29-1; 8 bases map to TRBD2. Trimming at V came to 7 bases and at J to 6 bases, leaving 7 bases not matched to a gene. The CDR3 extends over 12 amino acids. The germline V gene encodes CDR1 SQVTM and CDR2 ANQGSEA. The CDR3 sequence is CSARGGRQTQYF. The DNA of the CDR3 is TGCAGCGCCCGGGGGGGTAGGCAGACCCAGTACTTC.

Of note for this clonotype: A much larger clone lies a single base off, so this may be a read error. The CDR3 DNA sequence: TGCAGCGTTGACAGGGGACAGGCAATGTCCGAGCAGTTCTTC. It encodes CSVDRGQAMSEQFF. V usage is TRBV29-1 and J usage is TRBJ2-1, with 8 bases aligning to TRBD1. The germline V gene encodes CDR1 SQVTM and CDR2 ANQGSEA. This CDR3 has 14 residues. V gave up 3 bases and J gave up 10 bases; unmatched junction bases: 11.

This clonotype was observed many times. This CDR3 reads CASSPLGTGSNYGYTF. CDR3 nucleotide sequence: TGCGCCAGCAGCCCGCTAGGGACAGGGAGTAACTATGGCTACACCTTC. The rearrangement uses TRBV4-1 and TRBJ1-2; 9 nucleotides line up with TRBD1. The ends lost 4 bases at V and 1 base at J; junction bases unmatched: 7. The CDR3 is 16 residues long. Looked up from germline, CDR1 is MGHRA and CDR2 is YSYEKL.